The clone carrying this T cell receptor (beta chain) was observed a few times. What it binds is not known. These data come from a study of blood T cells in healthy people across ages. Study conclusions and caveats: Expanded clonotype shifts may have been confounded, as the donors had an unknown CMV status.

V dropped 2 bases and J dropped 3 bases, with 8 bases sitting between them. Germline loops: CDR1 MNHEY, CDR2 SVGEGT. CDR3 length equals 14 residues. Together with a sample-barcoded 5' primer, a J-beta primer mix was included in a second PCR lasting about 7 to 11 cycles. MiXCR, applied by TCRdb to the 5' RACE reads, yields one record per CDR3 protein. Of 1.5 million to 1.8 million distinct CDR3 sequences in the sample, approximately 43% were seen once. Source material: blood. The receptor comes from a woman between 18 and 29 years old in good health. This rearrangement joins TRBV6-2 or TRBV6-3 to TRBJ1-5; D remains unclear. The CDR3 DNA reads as TGTGCCAGCAGTTACGCGGGAAACAATCAGCCCCAGCATTTT. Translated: CASSYAGNNQPQHF.